Listed below are T cell receptor beta chains from one sample, sequenced in a study of blood T cell repertoires in COVID-19. Generated by immunoSEQ multiplex PCR, the TCRdb table keeps only in-frame clones and is missing some. The sample shows 150,000 to 200,000 clones, roughly 79% of them seen only once. Source material: peripheral blood. These TCRs come from a man aged 55 to 69 with active or convalescent COVID-19. Each CDR3 is given with its conserved first and last residue. D genes are given only for firm matches. Clone sizes are given selectively: once, few, many, or a class where the clone is expanded.

size	D	V	J	CDR3	DNA
few	TRBD1	TRBV19	TRBJ1-2	CASSSLGQGSHGYTF	TGTGCCAGTAGTTCTTTGGGACAGGGAAGTCATGGCTACACCTTC
-	-	TRBV28	TRBJ2-5	CASSATGTQGTQYF	TGTGCCAGCAGTGCCACCGGGACTCAGGGGACCCAGTACTTC
-	-	TRBV18	TRBJ2-3	CASSPGGTDTQYF	TGTGCCAGCTCACCTGGAGGCACAGATACGCAGTATTTT
-	-	TRBV7-2	TRBJ1-2	CASSPRGRVAGYTF	TGTGCCAGCAGCCCAAGGGGCAGGGTCGCTGGCTACACCTTC
-	TRBD1	TRBV5-4	TRBJ2-7	CASSSGQGNEQYF	TGTGCCAGCAGCTCGGGACAGGGCAACGAGCAGTACTTC
once	TRBD2	TRBV10-3	TRBJ2-7	CAIMEGTGRGGEQYF	TGTGCCATCATGGAAGGAACCGGGAGGGGCGGCGAGCAGTACTTC
-	-	TRBV28	TRBJ1-4	CASRVRRAGEKLFF	TGTGCCAGCAGAGTAAGGAGGGCTGGCGAAAAACTGTTTTTT
few	TRBD1	TRBV14	TRBJ1-5	CASSQGLQGAGGNQPQHF	TGTGCCAGCAGCCAAGGTCTACAGGGGGCTGGTGGCAATCAGCCCCAGCATTTT
-	-	TRBV28	TRBJ1-5	CGAGTESNQPQHF	TGTGGAGCCGGGACTGAGAGCAATCAGCCCCAGCATTTT
-	TRBD2	TRBV9	TRBJ2-3	CASRSGGSSDTQYF	TGTGCCAGCAGGAGTGGCGGGAGTTCAGATACGCAGTATTTT
-	-	TRBV24-1	TRBJ2-2	CATSDSPRLDGWTGELFF	TGTGCCACCAGTGATTCCCCAAGACTAGATGGGTGGACCGGGGAGCTGTTTTTT
-	-	TRBV18	TRBJ2-1	CASSPMQGSYNEQFF	TGTGCCAGCTCACCAATGCAGGGCTCCTACAATGAGCAGTTCTTC
-	TRBD2	TRBV10-3	TRBJ2-7	CAISGGGGLAGGSSYEQYF	TGTGCCATCAGTGGGGGAGGGGGACTAGCGGGAGGGAGCTCCTACGAGCAGTACTTC
-	-	TRBV6-5	TRBJ2-6	CASRPLATGANVLTF	TGTGCCAGCAGACCTCTAGCAACTGGGGCCAACGTCCTGACTTTC
-	TRBD2	TRBV3-1/TRBV3-2	TRBJ2-7	CASSHRGGVSEQYF	TGTGCCAGCAGCCATAGGGGAGGGGTTTCCGAGCAGTACTTC
-	-	TRBV11-2	TRBJ1-5	CASSPTRAVQPQHF	TGTGCCAGCAGCCCCACCAGGGCCGTGCAGCCCCAGCATTTT
-	TRBD2	TRBV11-2	TRBJ2-7	CASSFGSSGASIYEQYF	TGTGCCAGCAGCTTCGGAAGTAGCGGGGCCTCCATCTACGAGCAGTACTTC
few	TRBD2	TRBV11-2	TRBJ2-2	CASSYSGALNTGELFF	TGTGCCAGCAGCTACAGCGGGGCCCTAAACACCGGGGAGCTGTTTTTT
many	-	TRBV27	TRBJ2-3	CATTQRNTDTQYF	TGTGCAACCACCCAGCGGAATACAGATACGCAGTATTTT
once	-	TRBV18	TRBJ1-5	CASSGGYSNQPQHF	TGTGCCAGCTCCGGAGGGTATAGCAATCAGCCCCAGCATTTT
-	-	TRBV19	TRBJ2-5	CASSGGGETQYF	TGTGCCAGTAGTGGCGGAGGAGAGACCCAGTACTTC
-	TRBD1	TRBV25-1	TRBJ2-1	CASSDRDRVNNEQFF	TGTGCCAGCAGTGATAGGGACAGGGTTAACAATGAGCAGTTCTTC
-	TRBD1	TRBV5-1	TRBJ1-4	CAKTGQGDEKLFF	TGCGCCAAAACCGGACAGGGGGATGAAAAACTGTTTTTT
-	TRBD1	TRBV11-2	TRBJ2-7	CASSFGTGNFEQYF	TGTGCCAGCAGCTTCGGGACAGGGAACTTCGAGCAGTACTTC
-	TRBD1	TRBV25-1	TRBJ2-1	CASSEQGAKYNEQFF	TGTGCCAGCAGTGAACAGGGGGCCAAATACAATGAGCAGTTCTTC
-	-	TRBV30	TRBJ1-5	CAWSLRREPSNQPQHF	TGTGCCTGGAGTCTCCGTCGGGAGCCTAGCAATCAGCCCCAGCATTTT
-	-	TRBV5-6	TRBJ1-6	CASSLGGSPLHF	TGTGCCAGCAGCTTGGGTGGTAGCCCCCTCCACTTT
-	-	TRBV18	TRBJ2-7	CASSPGSSVHEQYF	TGTGCCAGCTCACCGGGGTCTAGCGTCCACGAGCAGTACTTC
-	-	TRBV6-5	TRBJ1-4	CASSPSGEKLFF	TGTGCCAGCAGCCCCTCTGGGGAGAAACTGTTTTTT
few	TRBD2	TRBV3-1/TRBV3-2	TRBJ2-7	CASSQDRAGGSEQYF	TGTGCCAGCAGCCAAGATCGGGCGGGAGGGAGCGAGCAGTACTTC
-	-	TRBV5-6	TRBJ2-5	CASSLKGAGETQYF	TGTGCCAGCAGCTTAAAGGGGGCGGGGGAGACCCAGTACTTC
few	TRBD2	TRBV4-3	TRBJ2-7	CASSLRLAGYEQYF	TGCGCCAGCAGCCTCCGACTAGCGGGCTACGAGCAGTACTTC
-	-	TRBV3-1/TRBV3-2	TRBJ1-4	CASSQKGVDEKLFF	TGTGCCAGCAGCCAAAAGGGGGTAGATGAAAAACTGTTTTTT
-	-	TRBV23-1	TRBJ2-7	CASRGPGHALRGYF	TGCGCCAGCAGGGGCCCGGGACACGCGCTACGAGGGTACTTC
-	TRBD1	TRBV24-1	TRBJ2-3	CATSTSGTGRADTQYF	TGTGCCACCTCAACCTCCGGGACAGGGCGGGCAGATACGCAGTATTTT
-	-	TRBV5-4	TRBJ2-3	CASRLGTDTQYF	TGTGCCAGCAGGCTAGGCACAGATACGCAGTATTTT
-	TRBD1	TRBV18	TRBJ1-6	CASSPDRVNSPLHF	TGTGCCAGCTCACCGGACAGGGTCAATTCACCCCTCCACTTT
-	-	TRBV3-1/TRBV3-2	TRBJ2-7	CASSQDPGRGPLEQYF	TGTGCCAGCAGCCAGGACCCAGGGCGCGGTCCCCTCGAGCAGTACTTC
-	TRBD1	TRBV28	TRBJ2-7	CASSFEPGGAYEQYF	TGTGCCAGCAGTTTCGAGCCAGGGGGCGCCTACGAGCAGTACTTC
once	TRBD1	TRBV7-8	TRBJ2-7	CASSLGVTGGAFSYEQYF	TGTGCCAGCAGCTTAGGGGTGACAGGGGGCGCCTTCTCCTACGAGCAGTACTTC
-	TRBD2	TRBV27	TRBJ2-5	CASSLLRGNQETQYF	TGTGCCAGCAGTTTATTGCGGGGGAACCAAGAGACCCAGTACTTC
-	TRBD2	TRBV7-2	TRBJ2-3	CASSLYRQRGDTQYF	TGTGCCAGCAGCTTATATCGACAGCGGGGAGATACGCAGTATTTT
-	-	TRBV2	TRBJ2-5	CASNPLGYETQYF	TGTGCCAGCAATCCACTAGGATACGAGACCCAGTACTTC
-	-	TRBV19	TRBJ2-5	CASSVRRGQGETQYF	TGTGCCAGTAGTGTTAGGAGGGGCCAGGGAGAGACCCAGTACTTC
once	TRBD2	TRBV7-7	TRBJ2-7	CASAVAGGGPYEQYF	TGTGCCAGCGCCGTGGCGGGAGGAGGTCCCTACGAGCAGTACTTC
-	-	TRBV5-1	TRBJ2-3	CASSRTGNTDTQYF	TGCGCCAGCAGTAGGACTGGCAACACAGATACGCAGTATTTT
few	-	TRBV27	TRBJ2-6	CASSRQESSGANVLTF	TGTGCCAGCAGTCGACAGGAGAGCTCTGGGGCCAACGTCCTGACTTTC